Presented here are 24 T cell receptor beta chains from one specimen sequenced in a study of tumor-infiltrating lymphocytes in primary liver carcinoma. Co-extraction of both nucleic acids (RNA and DNA) used roughly 19-33 mg of unsorted bulk tissue. Making TCR beta cDNA involved 400 to 600 ng total RNA and a constant-region primer. Three-round nested multiplex PCR performed with slightly modified ARM-PCR produced the TCR beta libraries. With TRBV1-TRBV30 forward primers and a C-beta reverse primer, the first two PCR rounds were run for 10 cycles each. TCRdb itself ran the multiplex PCR reads through MiXCR, one entry per CDR3 protein. The sample consists of around 20,000 distinct CDR3 sequences, around 79% of them appearing once. The source material was liver tumor tissue from sampling region 4. As to subset: tumor region T4, right-lateral pole. These receptor sequences come from a woman in her 30s with primary liver carcinoma and hepatitis B virus infection.

In the case of this clonotype: At one end, the junction sequence differs from germline, possibly due to a read error. The gene calls are TRBV4-3 and TRBJ1-2, with unresolved D. The CDR3 consists of 14 residues. CDR1 and CDR2 (germline): LGHNA, YSLEER. CDR3 in amino acids: CASSAEMEINGYTF. CDR3 nucleotides: TGTGCCAGCAGCGCTGAGATGGAGATCAATGGCTACACCTTC.

A remark on this clonotype: Its ends do not fully match the called genes, so a read error is possible. The gene calls are TRBV5-6 and TRBJ2-2; possibly TRBD2 for D (5 bases). Germline V gene lookup returns CDR1 SGHDT and CDR2 YYEEEE. This CDR3 is 15 amino acids long. CDR3 in DNA: TGTGCCGGCAGCTTGGCTTCCAGAGTCACCGGGGAACTGTTTTTT. Protein: CAGSLASRVTGELFF.

As for this clonotype: A junction end diverges from the germline sequence, so it may reflect a read error. The rearrangement uses TRBV4-3 and TRBJ2-1; a weak D match, TRBD2 (6 bases). Germline values: CDR1 LGHNA, CDR2 YSLEER. This CDR3 contains 16 residues. This CDR3 reads CASRQDAGSSYNERFF. CDR3 nucleotides: TGTGCCAGCAGACAAGATGCGGGAAGCTCCTACAATGAGCGGTTCTTC.

Remarks on this clonotype: The junction departs from the called germline gene at one end, perhaps through a read error. The chain carries TRBV10-3 and TRBJ2-5, with D possibly TRBD2 on 6 matching bases. CDR1 is ENHRY and CDR2 is SYGVKD in the germline V gene. This CDR3 has 15 amino acids. The chain's CDR3 is CAISDSATRLETQYF. CDR3 bases: TGTGCTATCAGTGACTCGGCTACCAGACTAGAGACGCAGTACTTC.

Of note for this clonotype: At one boundary the junction diverges from the germline segment, which might be a read error. The rearrangement uses TRBV4-3 and TRBJ2-3; D is unclear. CDR3 length equals 18 residues. The germline CDR1 and CDR2 sequences are LGHNA and YSLEER. CDR3 coding DNA: TGCGCCAGTAGCCATTCGGTCTGGCTGCGTGATCCCGATGATACGCTGTATTTT. Protein sequence: CASSHSVWLRDPDDTLYF.

CDR3 bases: TGTGCCAGCAGCTTAGAGCCTTTGTCGGCACTGTTTTTT. This gives the protein CASSLEPLSALFF. The rearrangement links TRBV11-2 to TRBJ1-4; D is uncertain. This CDR3 is built from 13 residues. V was clipped by 0 bases and J by 13 bases, with 12 bases between them. Germline-derived CDR1 and CDR2 are SGHAT and FQNNGV.

Note on this clonotype: A read error may account for a junction end that differs from germline. This sequence joins TRBV4-2 and TRBJ2-7; the match to TRBD1 covers 10 bases. The CDR3 has 18 residues. The germline CDR1 and CDR2 sequences are LGHNA and YNFKEQ. CDR3 sequence: CANSHEHLGQGGPHEQYF. The CDR3 nucleotides read TGTGCCAACAGCCATGAACACCTAGGACAGGGGGGACCGCACGAGCAGTACTTC.

The chain recombines TRBV11-2 with TRBJ1-2; 7 bases align to TRBD1. The germline gives CDR1 SGHAT, CDR2 FQNNGV. The CDR3 length is 13 residues. The J segment lost 11 bases and the V segment lost 8 bases, leaving 14 bases of the junction unmatched. CDR3 sequence (DNA): TGTGCCAGCTCTCAGGGGGGGCGTGGAGGTTACACCTTC. Translation gives CASSQGGRGGYTF.

Points on this clonotype: Likely a read error: the CDR3 ends without its conserved phenylalanine or tryptophan. The V gene is TRBV4-1, the J gene TRBJ2-4; no clear D. Germline CDR1 is MGHRA and CDR2 is YSYEKL. The CDR3 spans 15 residues. The CDR3 DNA reads TGCTCCAGCAGCCAAGATCGGCAACCCCAAAACATTCAGTACTCC. It yields the protein CSSSQDRQPQNIQYS.

Points on this clonotype: Germline is not matched at one junction end, which may reflect a read error. V is TRBV4-3 and J is TRBJ2-7; TRBD1 agrees at 8 bases. Germline V lookup: CDR1 LGHNA, CDR2 YSLEER. The CDR3 sequence is 15 residues long. The CDR3 nucleotides are TGCGCCAACAGCCAAGATCGATGGACAGGGCGCGACCAGTACTTC. Translated: CANSQDRWTGRDQYF.

Comment on this clonotype: The junction shows a germline mismatch at one end, possibly a read error. The gene calls are TRBV11-2 and TRBJ2-7, with a tentative D call TRBD2 (5 bases). Germline-derived CDR1 and CDR2 are SGHAT and FQNNGV. CDR3 size: 17 residues. The CDR3 region has the DNA TGTGCCTGCAGCTTAGGAGGTACAGCTCTGAGCTCCTACGAGCAACACTTC. Amino acid sequence: CACSLGGTALSSYEQHF.

The chain employs TRBV4-3 and TRBJ2-3; D is uncertain. Trimming pared 3 bases from V and 6 bases from J, leaving 25 bases between. This CDR3 is built from 18 residues. The germline CDR1 and CDR2 sequences are LGHNA and YSLEER. The CDR3: CASSQLVLLGDPDDTQYF. The CDR3 DNA sequence: TGCGCCAGCAGCCAGTTGGTCTTGCTGGGTGATCCCGACGATACGCAGTATTTT.

This clonotype was counted many times. A much larger clone lies one base from this, so it may be a read error. The chain recombines TRBV5-1 with TRBJ2-5; D is possibly TRBD1 (5 bases). CDR1 SGHRS and CDR2 YFSETQ come from the germline V gene. The CDR3 sequence is 15 residues long. The CDR3 bases are TGCGTCAGCAGCTCAGACAGAGTTGGACAAGAGACCCAGTACTTC. Protein product: CVSSSDRVGQETQYF.

As concerns this clonotype: Sequence at one end of the junction differs from germline and may be a read error. The chain recombines TRBV4-1 with TRBJ2-1; 10 bases are shared with TRBD2. Looked up from germline, CDR1 is MGHRA and CDR2 is YSYEKL. This CDR3 is built from 15 residues. Here the CDR3 DNA reads TGCGCCAGCAGCCAAGATGGTCTAGCGGGGGATGAACAGCTCTTC. This gives the protein CASSQDGLAGDEQLF.

As concerns this clonotype: Just one base apart from a much larger clone, this may be a read error. This rearrangement joins TRBV11-2 to TRBJ1-1; 8 bases line up with TRBD1. The germline CDR1 and CDR2 sequences are SGHAT and FQNNGV. CDR3 size: 14 residues. The J segment lost 11 bases and the V segment lost 6 bases, leaving 14 bases of the junction unmatched. CDR3 amino acids: CASRTIGQGGDAFF. The CDR3 bases are TGTGCCAGCAGGACCATAGGACAGGGCGGTGATGCTTTCTTT. The full variable domain, its missing parts supplied by reference TRBV11-2 and TRBJ1-1, is EAGVAQSPRYKIIEKRQSVAFWCNPISGHATLYWYQQILGQGPKLLIQFQNNGVVDDSQLPKDRFSAERLKGVDSTLKIQPAKLEDSAVYLCASRTIGQGGDAFFGQGTRLTVV.

This clonotype was picked up one time. Lacking the conserved final phenylalanine or tryptophan, this CDR3 likely reflects a read error. The CDR3 sequence is CTSTPSPDYSYNEQFS. CDR3 coding DNA: TGCACCAGCACCCCGTCCCCAGACTATTCGTACAATGAGCAGTTCTCC. The chain combines TRBV5-1 with TRBJ2-1; perhaps TRBD2 as D (5 bases). Germline CDR1 is SGHRS and CDR2 is YFSETQ. The CDR3 length is 16 residues.

The rearrangement uses TRBV11-2 and TRBJ1-2; 7 bases match TRBD1. The CDR3 contains 13 residues. V trimming: 5 bases; J trimming: 8 bases; junction bases outside the gene matches: 8. The germline V gene encodes CDR1 SGHAT and CDR2 FQNNGV. The CDR3 DNA sequence: TGTGCCAGCAGCCCCCGACAGGGAAGCGGCTACACCTTC. It yields the protein CASSPRQGSGYTF.

Many counts were recorded for this clonotype. V and J are TRBV5-4 and TRBJ2-7, with TRBD2 identical over 10 bases. CDR1 is SGHNT and CDR2 is YYREEE in the germline V gene (reference sequence). This CDR3 region has 15 residues. The ends lost 3 bases at V and 5 bases at J; junction bases unmatched: 8. CDR3 nucleotide sequence: TGTGCCAGCAGCTCCCCGGGGACTAGCGAACACGAGCAGTACTTC. Translating it yields CASSSPGTSEHEQYF.

As concerns this clonotype: A much more abundant neighbour one base away suggests this may be a read error. This chain joins TRBV10-3 and TRBJ1-1, with D possibly matching TRBD1 (5 bases). Germline CDR1 is ENHRY and CDR2 is SYGVKD. This CDR3 has 15 residues. The CDR3 nucleotides read TGTGCCATCAGTCTACTCAGGGTTAAGCACACTGAAGTTTTCTTT. It is translated as CAISLLRVKHTEVFF.

This clonotype came up many times. The genes are TRBV27 and TRBJ2-2, with D uncertain. Trimming removed 6 bases from V and 5 bases from J, with 13 bases in between. Germline CDR1 is MNHEY and CDR2 is SMNVEV (reference sequence). This CDR3 is 14 amino acids long. The CDR3 DNA sequence: TGTGCCAGCAGCCGCAAGAGTATGACCGGGGAGCTGTTTTTT. Translated, it gives CASSRKSMTGELFF.

This clonotype was detected only a few times. The junction departs from the called germline gene at one end, perhaps through a read error. The chain recombines TRBV2 with TRBJ1-1; D ambiguous. The V gene's germline CDR1 is SNHLY and CDR2 FYNNEI. The CDR3 is 13 residues long. The CDR3 nucleotides read TGTGCCAGCAGTTCCGACGGGAACACTGAAGCTCTCTTT. Residues: CASSSDGNTEALF.

Turning to this clonotype: The germline gene is not matched at one end of the junction; a read error may be the cause. This chain joins TRBV2 and TRBJ2-3; 8 positions agree with TRBD2. The germline V gene has CDR1 SNHLY and CDR2 FYNNEI. This CDR3 region has 14 residues. The CDR3 region is CVSTPGTREDMQYF. In DNA form, the CDR3 reads TGTGTCAGCACTCCCGGGACTAGGGAAGATATGCAGTATTTT.

V is TRBV6-5 and J is TRBJ2-2; D perhaps matches TRBD1 (6 bases). The CDR3 consists of 15 residues. Trimming shortened V by 5 bases and J by 4 bases, and 14 bases separated the two germline ends. CDR1 MNHEY and CDR2 SVGAGI come from the germline V gene. As DNA, the CDR3 is TGTGCCAGCAGTCCGCGGACAGACATCACCGGGGAGCTGTTTTTT. This encodes CASSPRTDITGELFF.

The sample holds a few counts of this clonotype. The rearrangement links TRBV11-2 to TRBJ2-1; 8 bases agree with TRBD2. Losses at the gene ends were 6 bases for V and 7 bases for J; bases not matched to a gene: 8. This CDR3 is built from 14 residues. Germline lookup yields CDR1 SGHAT and CDR2 FQNNGV. The CDR3 region has the DNA TGTGCCAGCAGTCTCGGGGGGGCTTGGAATGAGCAGTTCTTC. Its translation: CASSLGGAWNEQFF.